Listed here is a single T cell receptor (beta chain). This clonotype was seen more than once but under ten times. Its antigen has not been determined. Within one base of it there is no much larger clone, and no base qualities were kept. The time point label of this sample denotes: persistent/refractory GD, antithyroid drugs over 5 years with positive TRAb. For both TCR sequencing and RNA sequencing, RNA was extracted from PBMCs using TRIzol. The diagnosis of Graves' disease followed American Thyroid Association guidelines. Recruitment of patients was carried out at an endocrinology department in Xi'an, China. From each patient, approximately 9.9 milliliters of peripheral blood was collected into an EDTA anticoagulant tube. Ficoll Paque Plus density gradient separation was used to isolate PBMCs, and no additional T cell sorting was done. RNA quality was checked with an Agilent 2100 Bioanalyzer and agarose gel, and concentration with a NanoDrop 2000.

Libraries were built with multiplex PCR. TCRdb lists the instrument as Illumina HiSeq 4000. CDR3 regions were amplified by Arm-PCR with iRepertoire HTBI primers to construct TCR beta libraries. Before sequencing, the PCR products went through gel purification. The study's processing was this. Gene usage analysis of CDR3 amino acid clonotypes relied on the approximately 62 TRBV and more than twelve TRBJ segments identified across samples. COPE and FqMerger were used to merge filtered high-quality paired reads into contigs. BLAST was used to align contigs to IMGT TRBV, TRBD and TRBJ reference genes, with CDR3 defined following IMGT. Highly expanded clones were defined as clonotypes with a frequency above 0.1%. Shannon entropy was used to measure repertoire diversity, and the Gini coefficient was used to measure V-J evenness. Clonotypes shared by more than one individual were considered public. Clones were called with MiXCR by TCRdb after fastp trimmed the public reads at Q25, and only in-frame beta chains were retained. Each entry is one CDR3 protein sequence, shown with its most common DNA and genes. The V and J calls come from TCRdb's annotation, not from the publication. In this sample the table shows roughly 450,000 distinct CDR3 sequences, approximately 23% of which occur a single time. Together, the top ten hold roughly 13% of the sample.

At the junction V is shortened by 2 bases and J by 2 bases; bases outside the gene matches: 5. In the germline V gene (reference sequence), CDR1 corresponds to DFQATT and CDR2 to SNEGSKA. The CDR3 holds 15 amino acids from the cysteine to the phenylalanine. CDR3 DNA is the only sequence kept; it has 45 bases, read in frame from the first base. The data belong to a study of regulatory T cells in long-lasting Graves disease (dated by TCRdb to the early 2020s). Study-wide context: Persistent Graves' disease was defined as persistently positive TSH receptor autoantibodies together with antithyroid drug treatment for over 5 years. Patients with persistent Graves' disease were compared with patients with newly diagnosed Graves' disease using TCR sequencing and RNA sequencing of peripheral blood. The study took place in China and was registered as a clinical trial. A total of around 33 samples underwent TCR sequencing, from around 13 patients with persistent Graves' disease and 20 patients with newly diagnosed Graves' disease. On average, persistent Graves' disease patients in the clinical cohort had been on antithyroid drugs for eight to twelve years.

What the work shows at the level of the full study, not this receptor alone: Compared with newly diagnosed patients, persistent Graves' disease patients had lower TCR Shannon entropy and fewer highly expanded clones, which suggests clonal expansion. A larger number of public clonotypes was shared among persistent patients (more than 2,500) than among newly diagnosed patients (around 970). As a limitation, the authors acknowledged that the small sample size may reduce accuracy. Sequencing and analysis were limited to the TCR beta chain. Peripheral blood alone was examined, since thyroid tissue, which constituted the primary lesion, could not be accessed. Preferential use of TRBV28, TRBJ1-2 and TRBJ2-5 was observed in persistent disease, whereas TRBV20-1 and TRBJ2-1 were favored in newly diagnosed disease.

The material sequenced was peripheral blood mononuclear cells (PBMCs), taken when the disease was refractory, from a patient treated with antithyroid drugs. Rearrangement joined TRBV20-1 to TRBJ1-4; TRBD1 agrees with 7 junctional bases. The origin of this receptor is a female donor with Graves disease. The CDR3 protein sequence reads: CSARPRDSTNEKLFF. The bases are TGCAGTGCTAGACCTAGGGACAGTACTAATGAAAAACTGTTTTTT.